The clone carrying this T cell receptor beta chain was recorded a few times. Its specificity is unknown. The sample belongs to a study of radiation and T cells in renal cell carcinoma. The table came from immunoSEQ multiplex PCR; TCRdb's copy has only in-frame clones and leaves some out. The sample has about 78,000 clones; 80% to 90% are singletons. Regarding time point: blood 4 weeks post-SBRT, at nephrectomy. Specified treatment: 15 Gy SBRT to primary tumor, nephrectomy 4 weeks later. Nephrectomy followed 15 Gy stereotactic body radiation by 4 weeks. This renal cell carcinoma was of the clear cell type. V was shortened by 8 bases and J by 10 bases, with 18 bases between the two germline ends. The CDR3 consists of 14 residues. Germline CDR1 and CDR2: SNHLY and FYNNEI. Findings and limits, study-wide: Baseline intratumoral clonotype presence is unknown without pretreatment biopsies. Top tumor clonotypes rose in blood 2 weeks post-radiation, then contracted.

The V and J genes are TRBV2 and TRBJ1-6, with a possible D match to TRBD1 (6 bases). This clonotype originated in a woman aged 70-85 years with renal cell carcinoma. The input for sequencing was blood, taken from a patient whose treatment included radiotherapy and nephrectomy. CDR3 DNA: TGTGCCAGCGGGACCTGGGGGGGACAATCACCCCTCCACTTT. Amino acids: CASGTWGGQSPLHF.